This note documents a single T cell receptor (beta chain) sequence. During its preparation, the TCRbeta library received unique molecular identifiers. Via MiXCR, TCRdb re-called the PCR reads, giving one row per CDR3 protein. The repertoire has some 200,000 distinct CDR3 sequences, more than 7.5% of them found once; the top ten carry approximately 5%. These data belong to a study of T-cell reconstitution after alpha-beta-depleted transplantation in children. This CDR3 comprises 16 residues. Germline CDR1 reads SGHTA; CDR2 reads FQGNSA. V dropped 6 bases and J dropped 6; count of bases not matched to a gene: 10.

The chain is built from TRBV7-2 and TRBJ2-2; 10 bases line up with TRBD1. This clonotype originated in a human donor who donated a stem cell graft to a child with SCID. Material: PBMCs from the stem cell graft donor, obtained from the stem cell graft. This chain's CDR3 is CASSRSGTGVPGELFF. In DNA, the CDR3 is TGTGCCAGCAGTAGATCCGGGACAGGGGTACCCGGGGAGCTGTTTTTT. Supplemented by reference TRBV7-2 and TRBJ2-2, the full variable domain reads GAGVSQSPSNKVTEKGKDVELRCDPISGHTALYWYRQSLGQGLEFLIYFQGNSAPDKSGLPSDRFSAERTGGSVSTLTIQRTQQEDSAVYLCASSRSGTGVPGELFFGEGSRLTVL.